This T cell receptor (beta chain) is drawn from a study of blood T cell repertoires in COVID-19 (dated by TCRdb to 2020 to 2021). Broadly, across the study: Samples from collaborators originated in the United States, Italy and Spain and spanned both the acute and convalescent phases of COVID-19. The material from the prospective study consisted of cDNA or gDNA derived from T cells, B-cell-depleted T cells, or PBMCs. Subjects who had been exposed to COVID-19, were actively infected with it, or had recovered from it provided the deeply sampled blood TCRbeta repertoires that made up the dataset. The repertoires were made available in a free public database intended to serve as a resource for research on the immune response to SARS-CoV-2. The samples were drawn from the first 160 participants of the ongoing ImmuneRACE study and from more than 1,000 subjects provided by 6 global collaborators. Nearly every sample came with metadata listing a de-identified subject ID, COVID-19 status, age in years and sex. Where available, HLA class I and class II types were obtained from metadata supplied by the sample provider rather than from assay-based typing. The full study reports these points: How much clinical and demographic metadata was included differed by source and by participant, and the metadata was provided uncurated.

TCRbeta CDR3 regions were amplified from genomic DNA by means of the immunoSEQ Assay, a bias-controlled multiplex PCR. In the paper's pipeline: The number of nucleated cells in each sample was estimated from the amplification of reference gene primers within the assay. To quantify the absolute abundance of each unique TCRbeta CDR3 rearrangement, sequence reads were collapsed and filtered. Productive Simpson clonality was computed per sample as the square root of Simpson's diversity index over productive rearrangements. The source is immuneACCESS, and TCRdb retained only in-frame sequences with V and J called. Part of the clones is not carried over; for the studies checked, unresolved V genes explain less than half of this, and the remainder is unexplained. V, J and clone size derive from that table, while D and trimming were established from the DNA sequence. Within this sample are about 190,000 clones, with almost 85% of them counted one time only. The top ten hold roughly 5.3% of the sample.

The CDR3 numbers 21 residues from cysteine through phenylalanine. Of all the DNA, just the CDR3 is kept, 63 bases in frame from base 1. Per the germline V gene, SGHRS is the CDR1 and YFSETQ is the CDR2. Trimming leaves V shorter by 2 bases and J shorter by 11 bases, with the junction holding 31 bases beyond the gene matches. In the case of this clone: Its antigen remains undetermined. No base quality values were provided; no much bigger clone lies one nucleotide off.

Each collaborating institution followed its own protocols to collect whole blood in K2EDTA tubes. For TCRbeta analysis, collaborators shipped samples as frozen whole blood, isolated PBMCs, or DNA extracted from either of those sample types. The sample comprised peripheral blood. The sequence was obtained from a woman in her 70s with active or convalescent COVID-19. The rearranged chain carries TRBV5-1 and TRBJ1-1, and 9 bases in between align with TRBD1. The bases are TGCGCCAGCAGCTTAGGGGACAGGGCTATGAACTTACTGAATTCAGGCAATAGGGCTTTCTTT. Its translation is CASSLGDRAMNLLNSGNRAFF.